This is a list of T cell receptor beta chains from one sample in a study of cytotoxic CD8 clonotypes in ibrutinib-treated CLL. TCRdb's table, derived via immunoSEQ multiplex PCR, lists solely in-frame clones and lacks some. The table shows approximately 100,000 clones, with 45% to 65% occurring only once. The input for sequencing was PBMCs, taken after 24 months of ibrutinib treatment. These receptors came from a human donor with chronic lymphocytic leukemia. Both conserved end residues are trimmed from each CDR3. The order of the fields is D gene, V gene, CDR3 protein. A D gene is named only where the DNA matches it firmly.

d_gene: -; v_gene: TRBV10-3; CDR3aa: AIGGDQSGYT
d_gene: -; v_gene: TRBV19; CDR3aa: ASSSTRNNEQF
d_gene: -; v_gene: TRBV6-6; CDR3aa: ASARGDISSSLH
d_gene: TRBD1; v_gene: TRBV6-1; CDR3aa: ASSVAFGQGGGYGYT
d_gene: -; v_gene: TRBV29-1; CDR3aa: SVGTDSYNEQF
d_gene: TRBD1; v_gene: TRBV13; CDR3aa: ASSLSSQGARSGYT
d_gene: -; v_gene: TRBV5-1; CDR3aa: ASSLDAGANSPLH
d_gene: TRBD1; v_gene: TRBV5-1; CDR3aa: ASSLERQGDEQF
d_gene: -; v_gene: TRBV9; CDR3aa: ASSVGPRPLDTQY
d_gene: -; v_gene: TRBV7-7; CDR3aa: ASSLVDGGGNEQF
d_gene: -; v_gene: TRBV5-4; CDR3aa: ASSLAGGINEKLF
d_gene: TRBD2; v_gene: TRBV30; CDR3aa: AWTSGGHGD
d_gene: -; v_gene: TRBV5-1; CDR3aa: ASSLAEAGTQY
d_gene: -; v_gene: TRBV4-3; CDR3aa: ASSQFNANTGELF
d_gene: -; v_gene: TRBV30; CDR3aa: AWSQGENQPQH